Listed here is a single TCR beta chain. What this receptor recognizes is not known. Qualities for individual bases were not recorded, and no much larger clone is one base off. These data come from a study of blood T cell repertoires in COVID-19 (TCRdb year 2020). Notes on the research overall: Samples covering the acute and convalescent phases of COVID-19 were provided by collaborators in the United States, Italy and Spain. Deeply sampled blood TCRbeta repertoires from subjects exposed to, actively infected with, or recovered from COVID-19 were included in the dataset. Where HLA class I and class II types were available, the types were taken from metadata supplied by the sample provider, not from assay-based typing. Sample metadata almost always included a de-identified subject ID, COVID-19 status, age in years and sex. Samples came from the ongoing ImmuneRACE study (first 160 participants) plus 1,254 subjects from 6 global collaborators. The repertoires were made available in a free public database intended to serve as a resource for research on the immune response to SARS-CoV-2. The material from the prospective study consisted of cDNA or gDNA derived from T cells, B-cell-depleted T cells, or PBMCs. What the authors observed across the whole study: How much clinical and demographic metadata was included differed by source and by participant, and the metadata was provided uncurated.

Counted from cysteine to phenylalanine, this CDR3 has 15 amino acids. Here the CDR3 DNA is all that survives: 45 bases in frame from base 1. Relative to germline, V is 2 bases shorter and J is 0 bases shorter, with 8 bases between their ends. The germline V gene yields MNHEY for CDR1 and SVGAGI for CDR2. Whole blood was collected in K2EDTA tubes by collaborating institutions according to the institutions' own protocols. For TCRbeta analysis, collaborators shipped samples as frozen whole blood, isolated PBMCs, or DNA extracted from either of those sample types. TCRbeta CDR3 regions were amplified from genomic DNA using the immunoSEQ Assay, a bias-controlled multiplex PCR. On the authors' methods: Nucleated cell counts per sample were estimated from amplification of reference gene primers within the assay. Sequence reads were collapsed and filtered to measure the absolute abundance of every unique TCRbeta CDR3 rearrangement. Productive Simpson clonality was computed per sample as the square root of Simpson's diversity index over productive rearrangements. TCRdb limited this immuneACCESS table to in-frame rearrangements with V and J called. A share of clones is missing; checked studies link under half to unresolved V genes, and the rest is unexplained. That table gives V, J and clone size, and the DNA gave D and trimming. The sample table holds over 120,000 clones, of which over 80% were seen once. 0.75% to 0.95% of the sample rests with the top ten.

The TCR comes from a woman between 45 and 60 years old with acute or convalescent COVID-19. The sequencing input was peripheral blood. The chain joins TRBV6-5 to TRBJ1-5; possibly the D gene is TRBD1, per 6 matching bases. The CDR3 has the sequence CASSYGQNSNQPQHF. The DNA sequence reads TGTGCCAGCAGTTACGGACAGAATAGCAATCAGCCCCAGCATTTT.